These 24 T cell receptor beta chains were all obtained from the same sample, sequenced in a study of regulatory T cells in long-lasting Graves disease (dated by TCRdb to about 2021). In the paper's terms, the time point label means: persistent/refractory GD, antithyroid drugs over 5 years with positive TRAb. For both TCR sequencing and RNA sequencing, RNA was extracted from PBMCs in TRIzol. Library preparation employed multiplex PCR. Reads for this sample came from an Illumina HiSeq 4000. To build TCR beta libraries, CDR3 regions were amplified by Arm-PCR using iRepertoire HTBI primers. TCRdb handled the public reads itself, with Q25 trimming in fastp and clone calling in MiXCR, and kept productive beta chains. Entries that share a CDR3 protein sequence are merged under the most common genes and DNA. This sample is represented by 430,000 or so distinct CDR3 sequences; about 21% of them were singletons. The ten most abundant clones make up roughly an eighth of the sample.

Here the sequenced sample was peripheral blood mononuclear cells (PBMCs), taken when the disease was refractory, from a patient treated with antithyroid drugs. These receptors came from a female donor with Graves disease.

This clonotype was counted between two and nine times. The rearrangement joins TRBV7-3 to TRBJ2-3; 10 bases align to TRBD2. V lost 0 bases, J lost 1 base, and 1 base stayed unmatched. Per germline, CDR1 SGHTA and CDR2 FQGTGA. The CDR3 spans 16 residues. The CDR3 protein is CASSLTGTSGTDTQYF. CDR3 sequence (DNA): TGTGCCAGCAGCTTAACGGGGACTAGCGGCACAGATACGCAGTATTTT.

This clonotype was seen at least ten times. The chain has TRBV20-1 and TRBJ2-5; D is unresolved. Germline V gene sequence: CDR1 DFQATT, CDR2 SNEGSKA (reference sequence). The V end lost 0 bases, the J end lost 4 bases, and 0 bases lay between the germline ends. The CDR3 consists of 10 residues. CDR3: CSAREETQYF. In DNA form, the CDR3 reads TGCAGTGCTAGAGAAGAGACCCAGTACTTC.

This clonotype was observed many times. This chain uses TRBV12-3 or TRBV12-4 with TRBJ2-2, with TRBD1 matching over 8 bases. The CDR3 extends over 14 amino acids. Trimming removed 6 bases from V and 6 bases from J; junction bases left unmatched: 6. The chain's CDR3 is CASSRTGTAGELFF. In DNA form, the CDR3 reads TGTGCCAGCAGCCGGACAGGGACGGCCGGGGAGCTGTTTTTT.

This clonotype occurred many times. The CDR3 DNA sequence: TGCAGTGCTAGGCGGCACGAGCAGTACTTC. Its translation: CSARRHEQYF. The chain links TRBV20-1 to TRBJ2-7; D unclear. CDR3 length: 10 amino acids. V was cut by 3 bases and J by 5 bases, with 5 bases left in between. Germline V lookup: CDR1 DFQATT, CDR2 SNEGSKA (reference sequence).

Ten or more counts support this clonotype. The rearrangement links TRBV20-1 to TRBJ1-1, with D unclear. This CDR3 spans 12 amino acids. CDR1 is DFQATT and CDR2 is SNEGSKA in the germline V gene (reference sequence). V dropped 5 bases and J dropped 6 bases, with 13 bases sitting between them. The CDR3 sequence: CSAPHSMAEAFF. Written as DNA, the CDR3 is TGCAGTGCTCCGCACTCGATGGCTGAAGCTTTCTTT.

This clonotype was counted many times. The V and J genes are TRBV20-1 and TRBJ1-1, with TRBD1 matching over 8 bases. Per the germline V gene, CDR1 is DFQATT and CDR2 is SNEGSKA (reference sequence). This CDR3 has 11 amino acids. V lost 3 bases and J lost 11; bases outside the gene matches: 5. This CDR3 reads CSARDRVSAFF. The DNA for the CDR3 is TGCAGTGCTAGGGACAGGGTTTCGGCTTTCTTT.

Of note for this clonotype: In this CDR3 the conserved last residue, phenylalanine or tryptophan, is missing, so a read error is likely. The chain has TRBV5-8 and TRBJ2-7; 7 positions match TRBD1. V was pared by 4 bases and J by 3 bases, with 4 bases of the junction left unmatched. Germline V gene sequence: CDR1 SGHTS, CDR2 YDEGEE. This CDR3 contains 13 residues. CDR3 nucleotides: TGTGCCAGCAGCCTACGGACAGGCTACGAGCAGTACTCC. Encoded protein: CASSLRTGYEQYS.

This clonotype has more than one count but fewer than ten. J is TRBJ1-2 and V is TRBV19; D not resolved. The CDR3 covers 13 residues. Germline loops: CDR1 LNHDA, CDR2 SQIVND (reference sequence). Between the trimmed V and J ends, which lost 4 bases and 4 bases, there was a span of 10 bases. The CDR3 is CASSNPLGYGYTF. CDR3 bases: TGTGCCAGTAGTAATCCATTGGGCTATGGCTACACCTTC.

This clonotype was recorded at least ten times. The CDR3 here is CATSRDDQPQHF. CDR3 DNA sequence: TGTGCCACCAGCAGAGACGATCAGCCCCAGCATTTT. The V gene is TRBV15, the J gene TRBJ1-5; D call uncertain. The CDR3 runs 12 residues. Germline V lookup: CDR1 LNHNV, CDR2 YYDKDF (reference sequence). Trimming pared 0 bases from V and 5 bases from J, leaving 2 bases between.

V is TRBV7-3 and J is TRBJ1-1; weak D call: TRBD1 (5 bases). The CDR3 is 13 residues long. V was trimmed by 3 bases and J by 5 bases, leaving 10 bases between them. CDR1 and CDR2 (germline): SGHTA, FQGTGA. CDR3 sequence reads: CASSFVGDTEAFF. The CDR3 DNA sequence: TGTGCCAGCAGCTTTGTGGGGGATACTGAAGCTTTCTTT.

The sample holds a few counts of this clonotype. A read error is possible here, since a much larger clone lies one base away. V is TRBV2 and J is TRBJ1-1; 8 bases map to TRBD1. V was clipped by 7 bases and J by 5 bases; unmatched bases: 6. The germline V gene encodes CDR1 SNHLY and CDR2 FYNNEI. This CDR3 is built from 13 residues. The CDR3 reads CASTGTGGTEAFF. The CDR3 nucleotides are TGTGCCAGCACTGGGACAGGTGGTACTGAAGCTTTCTTT. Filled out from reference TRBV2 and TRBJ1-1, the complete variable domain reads EPEVTQTPSHQVTQMGQEVILRCVPISNHLYFYWYRQILGQKVEFLVSFYNNEISEKSEIFDDQFSVERPDGSNFTLKIRSTKLEDSAMYFCASTGTGGTEAFFGQGTRLTVV.

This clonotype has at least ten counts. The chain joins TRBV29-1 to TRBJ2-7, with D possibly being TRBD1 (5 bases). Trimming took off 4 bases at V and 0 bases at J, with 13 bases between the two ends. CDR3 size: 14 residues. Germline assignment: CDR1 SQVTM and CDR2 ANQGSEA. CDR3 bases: TGCAGCGTTGTAGGGGCTCAAAGCTCCTACGAGCAGTACTTC. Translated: CSVVGAQSSYEQYF.

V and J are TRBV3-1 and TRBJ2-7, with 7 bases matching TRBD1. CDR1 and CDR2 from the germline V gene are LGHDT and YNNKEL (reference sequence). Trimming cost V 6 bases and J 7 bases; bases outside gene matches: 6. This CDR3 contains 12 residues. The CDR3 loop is CASRKGAGEQYF. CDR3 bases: TGTGCCAGCAGGAAGGGGGCTGGGGAGCAGTACTTC.

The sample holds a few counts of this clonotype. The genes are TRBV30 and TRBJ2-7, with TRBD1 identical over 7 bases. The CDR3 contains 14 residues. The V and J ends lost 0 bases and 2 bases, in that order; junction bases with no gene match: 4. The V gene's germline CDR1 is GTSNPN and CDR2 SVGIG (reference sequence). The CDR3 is CAWSVGDSAYEQYF. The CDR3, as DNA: TGTGCCTGGAGTGTAGGGGACAGTGCCTACGAGCAGTACTTC. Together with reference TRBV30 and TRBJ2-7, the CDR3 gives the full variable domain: SQTIHQWPATLVQPVGSPLSLECTVEGTSNPNLYWYRQAAGRGLQLLFYSVGIGQISSEVPQNLSASRPQDRQFILSSKKLLLSDSGFYLCAWSVGDSAYEQYFGPGTRLTVT.

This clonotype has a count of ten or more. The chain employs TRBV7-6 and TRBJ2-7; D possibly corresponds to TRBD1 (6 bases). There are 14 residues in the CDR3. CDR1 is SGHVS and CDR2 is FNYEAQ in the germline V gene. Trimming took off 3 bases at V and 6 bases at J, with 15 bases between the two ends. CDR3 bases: TGTGCCAGCAGCTTTTTTGAACAGGGCATCGAGCAGTACTTC. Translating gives CASSFFEQGIEQYF.

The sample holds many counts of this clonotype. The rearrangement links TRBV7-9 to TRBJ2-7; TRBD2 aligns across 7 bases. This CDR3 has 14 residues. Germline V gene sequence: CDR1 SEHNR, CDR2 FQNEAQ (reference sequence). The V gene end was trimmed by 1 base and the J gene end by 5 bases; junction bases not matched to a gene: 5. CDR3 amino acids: CASSLGLAVDEQYF. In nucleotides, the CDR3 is TGTGCCAGCAGCTTAGGGCTAGCGGTTGACGAGCAGTACTTC.

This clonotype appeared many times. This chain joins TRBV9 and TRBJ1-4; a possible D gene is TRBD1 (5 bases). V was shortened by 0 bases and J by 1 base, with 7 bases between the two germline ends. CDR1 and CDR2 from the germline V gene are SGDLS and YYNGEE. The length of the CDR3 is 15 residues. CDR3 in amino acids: CASSVGGVTNEKLFF. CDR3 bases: TGTGCCAGCAGCGTAGGAGGGGTAACTAATGAAAAACTGTTTTTT.

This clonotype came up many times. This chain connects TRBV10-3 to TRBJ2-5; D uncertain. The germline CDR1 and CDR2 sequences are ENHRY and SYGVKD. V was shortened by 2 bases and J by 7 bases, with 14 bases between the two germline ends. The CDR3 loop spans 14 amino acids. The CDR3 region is CAISEEPGVRTQYF. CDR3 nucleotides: TGTGCCATCAGTGAGGAGCCCGGTGTGAGGACCCAGTACTTC.

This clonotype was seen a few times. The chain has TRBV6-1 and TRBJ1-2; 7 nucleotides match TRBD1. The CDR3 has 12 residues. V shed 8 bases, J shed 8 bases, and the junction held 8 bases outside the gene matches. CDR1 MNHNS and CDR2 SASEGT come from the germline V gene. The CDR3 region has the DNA TGTGCCAGCTCCAAGGGGGCTCGGGGCTACACCTTC. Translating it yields CASSKGARGYTF.

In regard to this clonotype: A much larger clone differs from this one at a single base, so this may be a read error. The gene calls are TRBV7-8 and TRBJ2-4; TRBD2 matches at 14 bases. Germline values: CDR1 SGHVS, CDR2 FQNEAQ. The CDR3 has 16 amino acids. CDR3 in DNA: TGTGCCAGCAGCTCGGGACTAGCGGGGGCCAAAAACACTCAGTACTTC. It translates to CASSSGLAGAKNTQYF. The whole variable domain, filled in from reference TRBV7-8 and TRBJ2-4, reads GAGVSQSPRYKVAKRGQDVALRCDPISGHVSLFWYQQALGQGPEFLTYFQNEAQLDKSGLPSDRFFAERPEGSVSTLKIQRTQQEDSAVYLCASSSGLAGAKNTQYFGAGTRLSVL.

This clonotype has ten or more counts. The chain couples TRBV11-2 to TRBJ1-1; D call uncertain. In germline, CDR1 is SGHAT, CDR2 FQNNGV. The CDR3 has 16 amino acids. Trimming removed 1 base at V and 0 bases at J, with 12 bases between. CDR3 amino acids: CASSLGPSRMNTEAFF. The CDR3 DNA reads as TGTGCCAGCAGCTTAGGCCCCAGCCGGATGAACACTGAAGCTTTCTTT.

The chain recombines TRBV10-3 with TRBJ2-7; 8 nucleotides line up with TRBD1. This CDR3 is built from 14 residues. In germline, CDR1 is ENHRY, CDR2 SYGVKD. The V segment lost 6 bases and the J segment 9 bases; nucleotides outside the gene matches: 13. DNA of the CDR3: TGTGCCATCAGCGGGACAGGAGGTGGACCTGGGCAGTACTTC. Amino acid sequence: CAISGTGGGPGQYF.

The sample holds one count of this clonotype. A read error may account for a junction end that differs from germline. CDR3 sequence (DNA): TGTGCCAGTAGTATTGCGTTGGGGTCTTTTGAGACCCAGTGCTTC. Its translation: CASSIALGSFETQCF. This chain uses TRBV19 with TRBJ2-5; no definite D call. Germline V gene data show CDR1 as LNHDA and CDR2 as SQIVND (reference sequence). The CDR3 length is 15 residues.

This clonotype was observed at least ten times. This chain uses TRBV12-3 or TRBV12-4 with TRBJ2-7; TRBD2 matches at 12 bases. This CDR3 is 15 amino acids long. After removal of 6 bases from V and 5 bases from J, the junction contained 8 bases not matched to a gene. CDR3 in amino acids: CASSYRTSGINEQYF. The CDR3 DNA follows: TGTGCCAGCAGCTACAGGACTAGCGGGATAAACGAGCAGTACTTC.